The 6 T cell receptor beta chains below all came from one sample that was sequenced in a study of cytomegalovirus exposure and HLA in healthy donors. Clones were sequenced by immunoSEQ multiplex PCR, and TCRdb holds only the in-frame ones, with some missing. This sample has more than 90,000 clones, with around 86% found just once. The sequencing input was PBMCs. The receptor set was obtained from a man younger than 30 in good health and CMV-seronegative.

The chain joins TRBV10-2 to TRBJ2-1; the match to TRBD2 covers 8 bases. The trim removed 8 bases at V and 0 bases at J, leaving 6 bases unmatched. The length of the CDR3 is 15 residues. In germline, CDR1 is WSHSY, CDR2 SAAADI. CDR3 amino acids: CASSRLASSYNEQFF. DNA of the CDR3: TGCGCCAGCTCTCGACTAGCGAGCTCCTACAATGAGCAGTTCTTC.

Details on this clone: Additional DNA sequences in this sample encode the identical CDR3. The chain joins TRBV19 to TRBJ2-7; tentatively, D is TRBD1 (5 bases). Per germline, CDR1 LNHDA and CDR2 SQIVND (reference sequence). This CDR3 comprises 14 residues. V gave up 1 base and J gave up 1 base, with 8 bases separating them. The DNA for the CDR3 is TGTGCCAGTAGTATAGGGGCAGGGTCCTACGAGCAGTACTTC. It specifies CASSIGAGSYEQYF.

This clone was seen once. V is TRBV29-1 and J is TRBJ1-2; tentative D call: TRBD1 (6 bases). Germline V gene lookup returns CDR1 SQVTM and CDR2 ANQGSEA. The CDR3 sequence is 11 residues long. The V gene lost 0 bases and the J gene lost 11 bases, with 10 bases spanning the gap. For the CDR3, the DNA is TGCAGCGTTGAAGATCGGACAGTGTACACCTTC. This codes for CSVEDRTVYTF.

This clone has only one observation. V gene TRBV6-6 combines with J gene TRBJ2-7; 8 bases map to TRBD2. The CDR3 spans 16 residues. J gave up 5 bases and V 0 bases, and 9 bases lay outside the gene matches. CDR1 is MNHNY, CDR2 SVGAGI, per germline (reference sequence). The CDR3 nucleotides read TGTGCCAGCAGTTACTCCACCGGCGGGAGGTCCAACGAGCAGTACTTC. Translating it yields CASSYSTGGRSNEQYF.

CDR3 coding DNA: TGCGCCAGCAGCGCGGGGGGCATCCGCTCCTACGAGCAGTACTTC. Translating it yields CASSAGGIRSYEQYF. The V and J genes are TRBV5-1 and TRBJ2-7, with 8 bases lining up with TRBD2. V was pared by 4 bases and J by 0 bases, with 6 bases of the junction left unmatched. Looked up from germline, CDR1 is SGHRS and CDR2 is YFSETQ. This CDR3 comprises 15 residues.

This clone was seen only a few times. The sample has other DNA sequences that encode this CDR3 too. The chain carries TRBV7-9 and TRBJ2-2; TRBD1 agrees at 7 bases. The CDR3 sequence is 13 residues long. V dropped 5 bases and J dropped 5; count of bases not matched to a gene: 2. Germline values: CDR1 SEHNR, CDR2 FQNEAQ (reference sequence). The CDR3: CASSLTGTGELFF. The CDR3 region has the DNA TGTGCCAGCAGCCTGACAGGGACCGGGGAGCTGTTTTTT.